This TCR beta chain originates from a study of response to subunit inactivated influenza vaccine. The study, taken as a whole, reports: Few new T cells, the authors suggested, are recruited by each seasonal influenza vaccination.

TCRdb called the RT-PCR reads again in MiXCR, with one record for every CDR3 protein. Of about 830,000 distinct CDR3 sequences listed, about 18% were seen once; the top ten hold 11%. Germline trimming cut 6 bases from V and 6 bases from J; bases unmatched to any gene: 5. Germline V lookup: CDR1 SEHNR, CDR2 FQNEAQ (reference sequence). CDR3 length: 13 residues. Concerning this clonotype: Its specificity is unknown.

The clonotype comes from a man aged 50-59 years who received an inactivated influenza vaccine. Sequencing used PBMCs from blood, obtained about 5 days after vaccination. The rearrangement links TRBV7-9 to TRBJ1-2; 9 nucleotides align to TRBD1. The CDR3 DNA reads as TGTGCCAGCAGGACCGGGACAGGGAATGGCTACACCTTC. Amino acids: CASRTGTGNGYTF.